Here is one T cell receptor beta chain with its context. What antigen it recognizes has not been identified. The sample holds no much larger clone one base away, and base qualities are not on file. The collaborating institutions used their own protocols to collect whole blood in K2EDTA tubes. For TCRbeta analysis, collaborators shipped samples as frozen whole blood, isolated PBMCs, or DNA extracted from either of those sample types. The CDR3 runs 15 residues from the cysteine to the phenylalanine. The entry retains the CDR3 DNA only, 45 bases that are in frame from base 1. For CDR1 and CDR2, the germline V gene lists SGDLS and YYNGEE. V gives up 0 bases and J gives up 2 bases, and the segment between their germline ends measures 11 bases. TCRbeta CDR3 regions were amplified from genomic DNA by means of the immunoSEQ Assay, a bias-controlled multiplex PCR. As for the authors' bioinformatics: Nucleated cell counts per sample were estimated from amplification of reference gene primers within the assay. To quantify the absolute abundance of each unique TCRbeta CDR3 rearrangement, sequence reads were collapsed and filtered. For each sample, productive Simpson clonality was calculated by taking the square root of Simpson's diversity index across productive rearrangements. The immuneACCESS repertoire file appears here via TCRdb, limited to in-frame rearrangements. These files lack a portion of the clones; in checked studies, under half of the deficit traces to unresolved V genes, and the cause of the others is not known. V, J and clone size are those of that table, while D and trimming were read from the DNA. The sample table lists about 490,000 clones, over 75% of them with a count of one. The ten most abundant clones make up 3.2% of the sample.

The data are from a study of blood T cell repertoires in COVID-19 (dated by TCRdb to about 2020). For context, the study as a whole: The collaborator samples originated in the United States, Italy and Spain and spanned the acute and convalescent phases of COVID-19. HLA class I and class II types, where available, came from metadata supplied by the sample provider rather than from assay-based typing. The prospective study material was composed of cDNA or gDNA derived from T cells, B-cell-depleted T cells, or PBMCs. The repertoires were made available in a free public database intended to serve as a resource for research on the immune response to SARS-CoV-2. The samples were drawn from the first 160 participants of the ongoing ImmuneRACE study and from 1,254 subjects provided by 6 global collaborators. Deeply sampled blood TCRbeta repertoires from subjects exposed to, actively infected with, or recovered from COVID-19 were included in the dataset. Nearly every sample came with metadata listing a de-identified subject ID, COVID-19 status, age in years and sex. General conclusions and limits of the study: The quantity of clinical and demographic metadata differed by source and by participant and was supplied without curation.

This receptor chain uses TRBV9 and TRBJ2-5; no D gene call is confident. This TCR derives from a human donor in a cohort sampled during active COVID-19. Sequencing was done on a sample of peripheral blood. The DNA sequence is TGTGCCAGCAGCGTAGAACACAGCCTTCAAGAGACCCAGTACTTC. The resulting protein is CASSVEHSLQETQYF. The entire variable domain, with the stretches around the CDR3 drawn from the reference TRBV9 and TRBJ2-5 proteins, is DSGVTQTPKHLITATGQRVTLRCSPRSGDLSVYWYQQSLDQGLQFLIQYYNGEERAKGNILERFSAQQFPDLHSELNLSSLELGDSALYFCASSVEHSLQETQYFGPGTRLLVL.